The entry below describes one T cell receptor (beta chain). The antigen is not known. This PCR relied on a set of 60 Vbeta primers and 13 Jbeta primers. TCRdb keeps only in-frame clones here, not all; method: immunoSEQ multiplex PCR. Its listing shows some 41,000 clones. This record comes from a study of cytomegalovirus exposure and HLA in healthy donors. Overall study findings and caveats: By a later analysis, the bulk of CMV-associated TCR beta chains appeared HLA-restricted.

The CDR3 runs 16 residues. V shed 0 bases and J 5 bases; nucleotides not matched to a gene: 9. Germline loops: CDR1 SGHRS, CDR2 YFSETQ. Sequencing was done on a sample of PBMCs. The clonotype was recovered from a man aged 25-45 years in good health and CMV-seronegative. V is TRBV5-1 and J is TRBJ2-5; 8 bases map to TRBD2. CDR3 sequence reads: CASSLDSGGRGETQYF. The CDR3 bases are TGCGCCAGCAGCTTGGATTCGGGAGGGCGCGGGGAGACCCAGTACTTC.